This is a list of T cell receptor beta chains from one sample in a study of tumor-infiltrating lymphocytes in localized non-small cell lung cancer. Only in-frame clones appear in the TCRdb table, and some are missing; sequencing was by immunoSEQ multiplex PCR. The top ten clones hold approximately 4.2% of a sample with about 12,000 clones, 78% of them seen once. The material sequenced was lung tumor tissue. These receptors were taken from a human donor with non-small cell lung cancer. CDR3s leave out the opening cysteine and the closing phenylalanine or tryptophan. Clone size, where shown, is once, few, many, or a class for clones that have expanded.

size,V,J,CDR3
.,TRBV6-5,TRBJ1-1,ASSGQGRWTEAF
.,TRBV7-2,TRBJ2-3,ASSLRLGTDTQY
.,TRBV7-2,TRBJ2-3,ASSLKQGTSGGATDTQY
.,TRBV30,TRBJ2-2,AWRGVANTGELF
.,TRBV27,TRBJ1-2,ASQGQSAYGYT
few,TRBV6-6,TRBJ1-1,ASSPGGSLMNTEAF
.,TRBV6-1,TRBJ2-3,ASSSGGGTDTQY
.,TRBV4-3,TRBJ1-1,ASSQDARINTEAF
.,TRBV29-1,TRBJ2-1,SVVKLARSSYNEQF
.,TRBV29-1,TRBJ1-1,SGWDRGHTEAF
once,TRBV6-5,TRBJ2-2,ASRKTGGGTGELF
.,TRBV5-6,TRBJ2-3,ASSSWTSGESNTQY
.,TRBV29-1,TRBJ2-7,SVSRGGETYEQY
.,TRBV18,TRBJ2-1,ASSPTSGEQF
.,TRBV14,TRBJ2-7,ASSPLDRDNEQY
.,TRBV15,TRBJ1-3,ATSSGVSGNTIY
.,TRBV25-1,TRBJ2-5,ASSEYRADFQETQY
.,TRBV6-1,TRBJ1-1,ASSDTLNTEAF
.,TRBV2,TRBJ2-1,ASSDPAGDMNEQF
medium-sized,TRBV30,TRBJ2-1,AWTVGSILNEQF
.,TRBV11-2,TRBJ2-4,ASSLGRGRAMGKNIQY
.,TRBV6-1,TRBJ2-1,ASSGLAANEQF
few,TRBV28,TRBJ1-1,ASSTPGQGASTEAF
.,TRBV5-1,TRBJ2-7,ASNPGLGYEQY
.,TRBV4-1,TRBJ2-7,ASSPVDRRQTYEQY
.,TRBV19,TRBJ1-2,ASSNSRGYT
once,TRBV18,TRBJ1-1,ASSSGTGNTEAF
once,TRBV4-3,TRBJ2-5,ASSQGTGGTQETQY
.,TRBV28,TRBJ1-4,ASSFPNSGQPLAPNEKLF
.,TRBV9,TRBJ2-2,ASRDGASGVNTGELF
.,TRBV7-9,TRBJ2-3,ASSVRTSGNTDTQY
.,TRBV27,TRBJ2-1,ASRTTSGGLVNEQF
once,TRBV29-1,TRBJ2-3,SVELAGDTQY
once,TRBV6-1,TRBJ2-2,ASSDLESWNTGELF
.,TRBV4-3,TRBJ2-1,ASSPRSGGVVYNEQF
.,TRBV7-2,TRBJ2-7,ASSAQGAALAYEQY
.,TRBV4-1,TRBJ1-2,ASSQVKTPFYYGYT
.,TRBV6-5,TRBJ1-1,ASSSHPGQGDTEAF
.,TRBV6-1,TRBJ1-2,ASKKSGRYNYGYT
.,TRBV28,TRBJ2-7,ASSSSGLAGVLEQY
.,TRBV6-1,TRBJ1-3,ASRGQPGVGNTIY
.,TRBV10-2,TRBJ1-2,ASSETWAYGYT
.,TRBV6-5,TRBJ2-7,ASSYGSGGAYEQY
.,TRBV7-9,TRBJ1-2,ASRGQGVYGYT
once,TRBV7-2,TRBJ2-2,ASRGQARGLNTGELF
.,TRBV6-5,TRBJ1-1,ASSPGGGRVPEAF